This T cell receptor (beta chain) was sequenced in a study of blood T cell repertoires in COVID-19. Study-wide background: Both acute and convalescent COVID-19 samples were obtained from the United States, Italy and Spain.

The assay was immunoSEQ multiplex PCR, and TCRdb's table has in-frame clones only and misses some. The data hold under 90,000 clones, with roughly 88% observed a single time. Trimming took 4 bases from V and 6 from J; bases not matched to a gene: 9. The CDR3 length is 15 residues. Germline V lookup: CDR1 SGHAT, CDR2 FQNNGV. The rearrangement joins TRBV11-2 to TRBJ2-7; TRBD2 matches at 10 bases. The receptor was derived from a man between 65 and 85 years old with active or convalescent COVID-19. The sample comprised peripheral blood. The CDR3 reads CASSSFSTSGREQYF. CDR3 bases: TGTGCCAGCAGCTCCTTCTCGACTAGCGGGCGCGAGCAGTACTTC.